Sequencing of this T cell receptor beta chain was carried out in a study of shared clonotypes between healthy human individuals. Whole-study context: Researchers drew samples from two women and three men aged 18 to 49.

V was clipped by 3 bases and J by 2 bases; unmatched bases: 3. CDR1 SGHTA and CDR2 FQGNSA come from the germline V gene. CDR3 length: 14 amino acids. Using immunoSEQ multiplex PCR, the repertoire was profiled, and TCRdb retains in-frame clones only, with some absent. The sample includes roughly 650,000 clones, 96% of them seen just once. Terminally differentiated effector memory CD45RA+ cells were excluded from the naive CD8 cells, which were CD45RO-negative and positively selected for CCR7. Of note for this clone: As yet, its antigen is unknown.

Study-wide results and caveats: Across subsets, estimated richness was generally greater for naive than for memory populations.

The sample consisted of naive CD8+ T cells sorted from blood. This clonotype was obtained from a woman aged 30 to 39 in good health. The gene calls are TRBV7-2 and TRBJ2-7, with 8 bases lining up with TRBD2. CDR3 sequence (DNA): TGTGCCAGCAGCTTCGGGACTAGAACCTACGAGCAGTACTTC. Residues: CASSFGTRTYEQYF.